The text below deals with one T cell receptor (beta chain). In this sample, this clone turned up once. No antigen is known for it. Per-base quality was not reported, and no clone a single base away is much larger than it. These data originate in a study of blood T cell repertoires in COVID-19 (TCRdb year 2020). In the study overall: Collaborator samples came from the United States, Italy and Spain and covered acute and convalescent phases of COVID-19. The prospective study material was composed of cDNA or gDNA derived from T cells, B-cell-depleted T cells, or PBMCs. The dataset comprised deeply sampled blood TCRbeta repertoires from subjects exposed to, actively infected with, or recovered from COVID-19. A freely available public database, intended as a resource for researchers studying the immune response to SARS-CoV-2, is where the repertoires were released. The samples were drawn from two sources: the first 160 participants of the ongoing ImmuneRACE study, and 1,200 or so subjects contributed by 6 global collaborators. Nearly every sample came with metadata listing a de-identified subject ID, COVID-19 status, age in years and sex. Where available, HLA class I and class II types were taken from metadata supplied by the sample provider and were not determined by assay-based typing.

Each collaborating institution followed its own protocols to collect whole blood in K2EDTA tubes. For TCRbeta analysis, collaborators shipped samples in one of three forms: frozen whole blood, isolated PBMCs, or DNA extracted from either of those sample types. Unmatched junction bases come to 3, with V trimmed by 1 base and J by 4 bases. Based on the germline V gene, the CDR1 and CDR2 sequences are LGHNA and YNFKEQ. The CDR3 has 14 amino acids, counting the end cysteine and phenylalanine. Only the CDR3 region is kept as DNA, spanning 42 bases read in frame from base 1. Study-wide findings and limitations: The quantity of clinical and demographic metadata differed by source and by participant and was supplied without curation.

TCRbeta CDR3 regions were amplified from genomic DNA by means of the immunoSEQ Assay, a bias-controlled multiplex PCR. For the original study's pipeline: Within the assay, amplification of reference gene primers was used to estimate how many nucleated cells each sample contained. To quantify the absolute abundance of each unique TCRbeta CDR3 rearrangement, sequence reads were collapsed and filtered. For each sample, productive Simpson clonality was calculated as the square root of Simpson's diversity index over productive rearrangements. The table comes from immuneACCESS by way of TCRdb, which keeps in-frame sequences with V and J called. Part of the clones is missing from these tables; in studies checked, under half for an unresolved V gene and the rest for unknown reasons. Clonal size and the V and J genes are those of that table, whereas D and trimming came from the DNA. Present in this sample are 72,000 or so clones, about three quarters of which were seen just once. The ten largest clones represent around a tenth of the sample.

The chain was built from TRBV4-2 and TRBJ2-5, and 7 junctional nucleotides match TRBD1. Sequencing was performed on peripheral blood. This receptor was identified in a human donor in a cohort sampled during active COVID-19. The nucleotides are TGTGCCAGCAGCCAAGGTGCAGGGGGAGAGACCCAGTACTTC. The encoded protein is CASSQGAGGETQYF.